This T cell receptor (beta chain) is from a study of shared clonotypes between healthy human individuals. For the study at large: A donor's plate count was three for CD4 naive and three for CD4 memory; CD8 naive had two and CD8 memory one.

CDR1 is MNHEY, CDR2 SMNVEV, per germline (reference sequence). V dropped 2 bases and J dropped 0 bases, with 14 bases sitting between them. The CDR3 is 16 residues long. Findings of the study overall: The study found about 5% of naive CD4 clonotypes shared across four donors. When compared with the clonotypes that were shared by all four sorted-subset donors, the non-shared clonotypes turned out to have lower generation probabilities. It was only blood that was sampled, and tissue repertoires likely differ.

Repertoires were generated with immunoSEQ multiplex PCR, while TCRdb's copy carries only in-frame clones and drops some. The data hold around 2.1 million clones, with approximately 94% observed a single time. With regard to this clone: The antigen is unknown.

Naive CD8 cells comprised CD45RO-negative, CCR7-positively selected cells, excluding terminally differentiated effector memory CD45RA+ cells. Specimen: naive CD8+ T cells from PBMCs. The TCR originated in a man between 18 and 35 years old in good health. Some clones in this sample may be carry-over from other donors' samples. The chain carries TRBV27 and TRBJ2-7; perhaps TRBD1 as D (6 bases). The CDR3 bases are TGTGCCAGCAGTTTAGATGTGGGGGCCCACTCCTACGAGCAGTACTTC. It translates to CASSLDVGAHSYEQYF.